The 8 T cell receptor beta chains listed next were all sequenced from one sample in a study of blood T cells in healthy people across ages. Primed by a sample-barcoded 5' primer and a J-beta primer mix, a second PCR proceeded for roughly 7 to 11 cycles. MiXCR was run by TCRdb on the 5' RACE reads, yielding one entry per CDR3 protein. The sample has 1.2 million to 1.5 million distinct CDR3 sequences, roughly 40% seen once. Material for sequencing was blood. Source of these receptors: a young woman in good health.

This clonotype was seen a handful of times. This chain joins TRBV29-1 and TRBJ2-5; the D gene could be TRBD1 or TRBD2 (5 bases each). CDR1 and CDR2 from the germline V gene are SQVTM and ANQGSEA. The CDR3 loop spans 14 amino acids. The V end lost 3 bases, the J end lost 5 bases, and 16 bases lay between the germline ends. The CDR3, as DNA: TGCAGCGTTGAGGGAGTCTGGGGCGCGGAGACCCAGTACTTC. Translated: CSVEGVWGAETQYF.

The V call is TRBV20-1, the J call TRBJ1-1, with 7 bases aligning to TRBD1. The CDR3 covers 14 residues. The V and J ends lost 8 bases and 5 bases, in that order; junction bases with no gene match: 14. Germline assignment: CDR1 DFQATT and CDR2 SNEGSKA (reference sequence). In DNA form, the CDR3 reads TGCAGTTTTGCCTCGGGACAGTGGGGGACTGAAGCTTTCTTT. This codes for CSFASGQWGTEAFF.

This clonotype was seen a handful of times. A much larger clonotype is one base distant, so this may be a read error. This chain uses TRBV10-3 with TRBJ2-1; TRBD1 matches 7 bases. The J call may be faulty, since TRBJ2-7 better matches the DNA end. In germline, CDR1 is ENHRY, CDR2 SYGVKD. This CDR3 contains 18 residues. In DNA, the CDR3 is TGTGCCATCAGTGGGGGGAATCCGGACAGGTGGCTTTACAATGAGCAGTACTTC. This gives the protein CAISGGNPDRWLYNEQYF.

The chain carries TRBV20-1 and TRBJ1-2; 9 bases fit TRBD1. In germline, CDR1 is DFQATT, CDR2 SNEGSKA (reference sequence). V gave up 3 bases and J gave up 2 bases; unmatched junction bases: 4. The CDR3 consists of 14 residues. CDR3 in DNA: TGCAGTGCTAGTGGGGACAGGGCCAACTATGGCTACACCTTC. Amino acid sequence: CSASGDRANYGYTF.

The J gene is TRBJ2-6, the V gene TRBV20-1; 7 nucleotides line up with TRBD1. After removal of 6 bases from V and 1 base from J, the junction contained 6 bases not matched to a gene. This CDR3 spans 15 amino acids. The germline CDR1 and CDR2 sequences are DFQATT and SNEGSKA (reference sequence). DNA of the CDR3: TGCAGTGCCCAGGGGGACCTATCTGGGGCCAACGTCCTGACTTTC. Translating it yields CSAQGDLSGANVLTF.

The genes are TRBV12-3 or TRBV12-4 and TRBJ2-1, with 9 bases lining up with TRBD2. The CDR3 is 14 amino acids. V lost 6 bases and J lost 8; bases outside the gene matches: 8. The CDR3 coding sequence is TGTGCCAGCAGAATACTAGCGGGTGATGATGAGCAGTTCTTC. It specifies CASRILAGDDEQFF.

This clonotype occurred many times. The chain links TRBV9 to TRBJ2-3, with TRBD2 matching over 7 bases. Germline CDR1 and CDR2: SGDLS and YYNGEE. Trimming took 5 bases from V and 3 from J; bases not matched to a gene: 3. The CDR3 has 13 residues. In DNA form, the CDR3 reads TGTGCCAGCAGGGCTAGCGGAACAGATACGCAGTATTTT. Protein product: CASRASGTDTQYF.

This clonotype was seen more than once but under ten times. The rearrangement joins TRBV29-1 to TRBJ2-3; 16 bases are shared with TRBD2. This CDR3 has 16 residues. Losses at the gene ends were 6 bases for V and 4 bases for J; bases not matched to a gene: 7. Germline V lookup: CDR1 SQVTM, CDR2 ANQGSEA. CDR3 residues: CSVEGLAGGGADTQYF. CDR3 bases: TGCAGCGTAGAGGGACTAGCGGGGGGGGGCGCAGATACGCAGTATTTT.